This T cell receptor beta chain was identified in a study of blood T cell repertoires in COVID-19. Trimming removed 2 bases at V and 6 bases at J, with 15 bases between. The germline V gene encodes CDR1 SGHNT and CDR2 YYREEE (reference sequence). This CDR3 contains 14 residues. TCRdb keeps only in-frame clones here, not all; method: immunoSEQ multiplex PCR. The data contain 200,000 to 250,000 clones, about 85% of them singletons. In its sample, this clone was seen a few times. Sequencing input: peripheral blood. This sequence originates from a woman aged 50 to 65 with COVID-19, enrolled during active disease. This chain connects TRBV5-4 to TRBJ2-7; weak D call: TRBD2 (5 bases). CDR3 nucleotide sequence: TGTGCCAGCAGCTTTCGAGGAAGAGGGCTCGAGCAGTACTTC. Protein sequence: CASSFRGRGLEQYF.